This paragraph reports one T cell receptor beta chain. Its antigen is not known. It was with 60 Vbeta and 13 Jbeta primers that the PCR ran. The repertoire was sequenced with immunoSEQ multiplex PCR; TCRdb's copy has only in-frame clones and lacks some. Counted here are 100,000 to 150,000 clones, roughly 80% occurring once; the ten biggest clones make up 1%. This entry belongs to a study of cytomegalovirus exposure and HLA in healthy donors. Study findings and constraints: Reports described diagnosis of cytomegalovirus status by the classifier as highly specific and sensitive.

This CDR3 comprises 15 residues. From germline, CDR1 is MGHRA and CDR2 YSYEKL. Germline trimming cut 1 base from V and 2 bases from J; bases unmatched to any gene: 4. J is TRBJ1-1 and V is TRBV4-1; 7 bases align to TRBD1. The TCR was taken from a man aged 35-49 years in good health and CMV-seronegative. Sequencing used PBMCs. CDR3 sequence reads: CASSQVGTVNTEAFF. The CDR3 DNA is TGCGCCAGCAGCCAAGTTGGGACAGTTAACACTGAAGCTTTCTTT.